This T cell receptor beta chain appears in the sequencing data of a study of CD8 T cells in ankylosing spondylitis. Germline V gene data show CDR1 as MGHRA and CDR2 as YSYEKL. CDR3 length: 17 amino acids. The germline V and J ends were trimmed by 0 bases and 0 bases, with 13 bases remaining between them. With molecular barcodes, quantitative 5'-RACE was used to make the TCR beta libraries. Via MiXCR, TCRdb re-called the 5' RACE reads, giving one row per CDR3 protein. The profile shows about 90,000 distinct CDR3 sequences, around 26% of them singletons. The rearrangement joins TRBV4-1 to TRBJ2-3, with D possibly matching TRBD2 (6 bases). The sequence came from a male donor with ankylosing spondylitis or in good health (not recorded which). Material for sequencing was blood, either unsorted or a sorted T cell fraction (not recorded which). The CDR3 loop reads CASSQDKRRGSTDTQYF. The CDR3 coding sequence is TGCGCCAGCAGCCAAGATAAGCGGCGGGGTAGCACAGATACGCAGTATTTT.